A selection of T cell receptor beta chains follows, all from one sample in a study of blood T cell repertoires in COVID-19. Data came from immunoSEQ multiplex PCR; TCRdb stores just in-frame clones and leaves some out. The repertoire has 200,000 or so clones, about 80% of them found once; the top ten carry 2% to 2.5%. The specimen was peripheral blood. The receptors originated from a woman aged 55-70 years with acute or convalescent COVID-19. Each CDR3 is given with its conserved first and last residue. A D gene is named only where the DNA matches it firmly. Clone size is shown for a subset of rows, as once, few, many or a class of expanded clone.

j_gene	d_gene	abundance	v_gene	len	CDR3aa	CDR3nt
TRBJ2-7	.	.	TRBV27	16	CASSPLGGAVSYEQYF	TGTGCCAGCAGTCCCCTTGGGGGGGCAGTTTCCTACGAGCAGTACTTC
TRBJ2-5	TRBD1	.	TRBV7-2	13	CASSAQGEETQYF	TGTGCCAGCAGTGCCCAGGGGGAGGAGACCCAGTACTTC
TRBJ1-6	.	.	TRBV2	15	CASVWGFSYNSPLHF	TGTGCCAGCGTTTGGGGCTTCTCCTATAATTCACCCCTCCACTTT
TRBJ2-7	.	.	TRBV5-5	14	CASSFFTDPYEQYF	TGTGCCAGCAGCTTTTTTACAGATCCCTACGAGCAGTACTTC
TRBJ2-7	TRBD2	.	TRBV9	14	CASSPTGTTYEQYF	TGTGCCAGCAGCCCAACCGGGACTACTTACGAGCAGTACTTC
TRBJ1-4	.	.	TRBV5-1	16	CASSLDTGSANEKLFF	TGCGCCAGCAGCTTGGATACAGGTTCAGCTAATGAAAAACTGTTTTTT
TRBJ1-2	.	.	TRBV24-1	13	CATSDSGRDGYTF	TGTGCCACCAGTGATTCTGGCAGGGATGGCTACACCTTC
TRBJ1-3	TRBD1	once	TRBV11-2	16	CASSGQQGFAGNTIYF	TGTGCCAGCAGCGGACAACAGGGGTTTGCTGGAAACACCATATATTTT
TRBJ2-1	TRBD2	.	TRBV12-3/TRBV12-4	11	CASRPLAGGFF	TGTGCCAGCAGGCCACTAGCGGGGGGGTTCTTC
TRBJ1-2	.	.	TRBV19	15	CASSIRDRPYHGYTF	TGTGCCAGTAGTATTAGAGACAGGCCCTACCATGGCTACACCTTC
TRBJ2-3	TRBD2	once	TRBV5-1	14	CASSLGTSGDTQYF	TGCGCCAGCAGCTTGGGGACTAGCGGGGATACGCAGTATTTT
TRBJ2-2	.	.	TRBV6-5	13	CASSLTGTGELFF	TGTGCCAGCAGCCTCACAGGGACCGGGGAGCTGTTTTTT
TRBJ1-1	TRBD1	once	TRBV12-3/TRBV12-4	13	CASRRQGSTEAFF	TGTGCCAGCAGAAGACAGGGGTCCACTGAAGCTTTCTTT
TRBJ2-5	.	.	TRBV7-2	13	CASSPARGETQYF	TGTGCCAGCAGCCCTGCTCGGGGGGAGACCCAGTACTTC
TRBJ1-4	.	.	TRBV7-9	16	CASSDDPGVIGEKLFF	TGTGCCAGCAGCGACGATCCAGGGGTTATCGGTGAAAAACTGTTTTTT
TRBJ2-3	.	.	TRBV9	13	CASSAGGTDTQYF	TGTGCCAGCAGCGCAGGGGGCACAGATACGCAGTATTTT
TRBJ1-1	.	.	TRBV6-5	13	CASPIRGNTEAFF	TGTGCCAGCCCCATCCGGGGGAACACTGAAGCTTTCTTT
TRBJ1-2	.	.	TRBV5-1	13	CASSFLPTDGYTF	TGCGCCAGCAGCTTCCTTCCAACGGATGGCTACACCTTC
TRBJ2-1	TRBD2	.	TRBV10-3	17	CAISDLRGGGSYNEQFF	TGTGCCATCAGTGACCTGAGGGGCGGGGGGTCATACAATGAGCAGTTCTTC
TRBJ2-3	.	.	TRBV4-2	14	CASSQTGLRDTQYF	TGTGCCAGCAGCCAAACAGGGCTCCGAGATACGCAGTATTTT
TRBJ1-2	.	few	TRBV24-1	12	CATSGGPGGYTF	TGTGCCACCAGTGGGGGGCCCGGTGGCTACACCTTC
TRBJ1-2	.	.	TRBV5-1	13	CASSLDGVYGYTF	TGCGCCAGCAGCTTGGACGGAGTCTATGGCTACACCTTC
TRBJ2-7	TRBD1	once	TRBV5-8	16	CASSSPFGTGGNEQYF	TGTGCCAGCAGCTCCCCGTTCGGGACAGGGGGGAACGAGCAGTACTTC
TRBJ1-2	TRBD1	.	TRBV30	15	CAWSAWTGTSYGYTF	TGTGCCTGGAGTGCCTGGACAGGGACCTCCTATGGCTACACCTTC
TRBJ2-2	.	.	TRBV4-1	16	CASSQPAMSGTGELFF	TGCGCCAGCAGCCAACCGGCCATGTCCGGGACCGGGGAGCTGTTTTTT
TRBJ1-6	.	.	TRBV12-5	14	CASASSGGGSPLHF	TGTGCTAGTGCCTCCTCCGGGGGAGGCTCACCCCTCCACTTT
TRBJ1-2	.	.	TRBV19	13	CASHPRGSYGYTF	TGTGCCAGTCACCCACGGGGTAGCTATGGCTACACCTTC
TRBJ1-3	TRBD1	once	TRBV20-1	17	CSARGQGAGIAGNTIYF	TGCAGTGCTCGTGGACAGGGGGCTGGGATCGCTGGAAACACCATATATTTT